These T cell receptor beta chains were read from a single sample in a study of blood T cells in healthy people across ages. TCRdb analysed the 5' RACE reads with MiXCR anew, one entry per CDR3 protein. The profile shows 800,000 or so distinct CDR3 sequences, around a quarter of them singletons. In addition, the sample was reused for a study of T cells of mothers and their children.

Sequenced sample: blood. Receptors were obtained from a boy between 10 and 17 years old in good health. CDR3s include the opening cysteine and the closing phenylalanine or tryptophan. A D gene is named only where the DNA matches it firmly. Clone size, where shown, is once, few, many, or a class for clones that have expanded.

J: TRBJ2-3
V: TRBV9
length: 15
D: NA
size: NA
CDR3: CASSPTSIPTDTQYF
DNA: TGTGCCAGCAGCCCTACTAGCATCCCGACAGATACGCAGTATTTT

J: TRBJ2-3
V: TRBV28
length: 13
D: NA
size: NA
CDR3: CASTAPPADTQYF
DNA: TGTGCCAGCACCGCACCACCTGCAGATACGCAGTATTTT

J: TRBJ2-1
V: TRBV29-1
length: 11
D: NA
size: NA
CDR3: CSVEAQNEQFF
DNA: TGCAGCGTTGAAGCTCAGAATGAGCAGTTCTTC

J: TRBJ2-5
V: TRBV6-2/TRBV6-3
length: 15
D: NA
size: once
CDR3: CASSPWAGRWETQYF
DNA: TGTGCCAGCAGTCCATGGGCGGGGAGGTGGGAGACCCAGTACTTC

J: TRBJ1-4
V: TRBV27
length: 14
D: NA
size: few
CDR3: CASSLMGPNEKLFF
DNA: TGTGCCAGCAGTTTAATGGGTCCTAATGAAAAACTGTTTTTT

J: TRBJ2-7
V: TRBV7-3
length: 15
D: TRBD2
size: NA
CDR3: CASRSSGAHPYEQYF
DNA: TGTGCCAGCAGGTCTAGCGGAGCTCACCCCTACGAGCAGTACTTC

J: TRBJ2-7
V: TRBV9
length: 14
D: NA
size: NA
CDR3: CASSAVGSSYEQYF
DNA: TGTGCCAGCAGCGCCGTGGGGAGCTCCTACGAGCAGTACTTC

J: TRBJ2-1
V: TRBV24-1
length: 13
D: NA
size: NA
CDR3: CATSDPPYNDQFF
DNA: TGTGCCACCAGTGATCCCCCTTACAATGATCAGTTCTTC

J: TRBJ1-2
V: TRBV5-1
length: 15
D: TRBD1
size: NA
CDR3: CASSLGTGLLYGHTF
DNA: TGCGCCAGCAGCTTGGGGACAGGCCTCCTCTATGGCCACACCTTC

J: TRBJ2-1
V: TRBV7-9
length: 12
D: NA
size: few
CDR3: CASSLQINEQFF
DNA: TGTGCCAGCAGCTTACAGATCAATGAGCAGTTCTTC

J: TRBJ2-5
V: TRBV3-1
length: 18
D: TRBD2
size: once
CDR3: CASSQDLGASGRQETQYF
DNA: TGTGCCAGCAGCCAAGATCTAGGGGCTAGCGGGAGACAAGAGACCCAGTACTTC

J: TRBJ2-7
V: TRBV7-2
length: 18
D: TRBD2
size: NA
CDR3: CASSFLGGLADASYEQYF
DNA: TGTGCCAGCAGTTTCCTCGGGGGACTAGCGGATGCCTCCTACGAGCAGTACTTC

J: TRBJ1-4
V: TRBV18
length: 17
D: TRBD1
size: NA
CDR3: CASSPFTFGTGDEKLFF
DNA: TGTGCCAGCTCACCATTTACTTTCGGGACAGGGGACGAAAAACTGTTTTTT

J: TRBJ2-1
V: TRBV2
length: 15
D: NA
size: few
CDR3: CASKPAASSYNEQFF
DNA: TGTGCCAGCAAACCGGCGGCGTCCTCCTACAATGAGCAGTTCTTC

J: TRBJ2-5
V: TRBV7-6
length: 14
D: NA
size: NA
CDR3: CASSQLGGLETQYF
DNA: TGTGCCAGCAGTCAGCTGGGCGGCCTAGAGACCCAGTACTTC

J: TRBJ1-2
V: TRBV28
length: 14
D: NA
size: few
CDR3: CASSPTGLDYGYTF
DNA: TGTGCCAGCAGCCCTACAGGGTTAGACTATGGCTACACCTTC

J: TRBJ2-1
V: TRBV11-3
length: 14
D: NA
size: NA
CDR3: CASSARLRTDEQFF
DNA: TGTGCCAGCAGCGCCCGGCTGCGCACGGATGAGCAGTTCTTC

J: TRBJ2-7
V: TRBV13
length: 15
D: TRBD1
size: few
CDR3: CASSLSGTGSREQYF
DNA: TGTGCCAGCAGCTTGTCGGGGACAGGGTCGAGAGAGCAGTACTTC

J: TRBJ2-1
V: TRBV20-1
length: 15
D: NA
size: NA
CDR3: CSARLVNSFGYEQFF
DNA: TGCAGTGCTAGATTGGTTAACAGTTTTGGCTATGAGCAGTTCTTC

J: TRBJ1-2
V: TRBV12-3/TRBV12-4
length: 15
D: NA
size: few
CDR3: CASSHQRRGLGGYTF
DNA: TGTGCCAGCAGTCACCAGCGTCGGGGGTTGGGTGGCTACACCTTC

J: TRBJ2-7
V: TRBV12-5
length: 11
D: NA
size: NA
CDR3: CASGLDRPFGF
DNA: TGTGCTAGTGGTTTGGACCGCCCCTTCGGATTC

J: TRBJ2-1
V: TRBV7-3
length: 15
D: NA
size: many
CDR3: CASSLFESSYNEQFF
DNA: TGTGCCAGCAGCTTATTTGAGAGCTCCTACAATGAGCAGTTCTTC

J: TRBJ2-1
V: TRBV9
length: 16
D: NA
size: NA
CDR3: CASSPSGRPIYNEQFF
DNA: TGTGCCAGCAGCCCCTCGGGGCGGCCGATCTACAATGAGCAGTTCTTC

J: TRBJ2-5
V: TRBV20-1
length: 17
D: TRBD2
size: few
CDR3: CSANEPSSGRAGETQYF
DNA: TGCAGTGCAAATGAACCGAGTAGCGGGAGGGCCGGCGAGACCCAGTACTTC

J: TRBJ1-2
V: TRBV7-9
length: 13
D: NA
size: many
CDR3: CASSPGGIYGYTF
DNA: TGTGCCAGCAGTCCGGGGGGGATCTATGGCTACACCTTC

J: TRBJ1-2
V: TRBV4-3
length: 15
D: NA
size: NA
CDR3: CASSQDRESNYGHTF
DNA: TGCGCCAGCAGCCAAGACAGGGAATCTAACTATGGCCACACCTTC

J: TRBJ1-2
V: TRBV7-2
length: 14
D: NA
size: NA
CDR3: CAGGFFRDNYGYTF
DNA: TGTGCCGGCGGCTTTTTCCGGGACAACTATGGCTACACCTTC

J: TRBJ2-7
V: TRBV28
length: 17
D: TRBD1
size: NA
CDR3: CASSPSIRMDRKYEQYF
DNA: TGTGCCAGCAGTCCCTCTATCAGGATGGACAGGAAGTACGAGCAGTACTTC

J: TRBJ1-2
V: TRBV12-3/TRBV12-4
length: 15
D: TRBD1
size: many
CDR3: CASSLGGGRTYGYTF
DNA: TGTGCCAGCAGTTTAGGAGGGGGCCGAACCTATGGCTACACCTTC